Following are 15 T cell receptor beta chains from one sample sequenced in a study of naive and memory T cell subsets. Study outcomes and limitations: Naive repertoires, especially CD8, held a few larger clonotypes, possibly memory cells re-expressing CD45RA.

Their antigen targets remain unknown. An equimolar mix of two oligonucleotides served as the beta constant-region primer for TRBC1 and TRBC2. Nested alpha and beta constant-region primers with the SP2 primer drove four PCR rounds on ligated cDNA. Using its own MiXCR run on the UMI-ligation and nested PCR reads, TCRdb lists one record per CDR3 protein. The sample holds around 160,000 distinct CDR3 sequences, over 20% seen once. Sequencing was done on a sample of naive CD4+ T cells from blood. The origin of the receptors is a human donor in good health.

The chain is built from TRBV24-1 and TRBJ2-5; D is perhaps TRBD1 (7 bases). The CDR3 runs 14 residues. Trimming took off 7 bases at V and 0 bases at J, with 11 bases between the two ends. Germline-derived CDR1 and CDR2 are KGHDR and SFDVKD. The CDR3 bases are TGTGCCACCAGGGAGGGACAGAACCAAGAGACCCAGTACTTC. Translated, it gives CATREGQNQETQYF.

This clonotype was found a few times. The chain uses TRBV6-2 or TRBV6-3 and TRBJ2-5; D call uncertain. Germline V gene data show CDR1 as MNHEY and CDR2 as SVGEGT. The V gene lost 5 bases and the J gene lost 5 bases, with 12 bases spanning the gap. This CDR3 is 13 amino acids long. CDR3 nucleotide sequence: TGTGCCAGCAGTCCAGGACCTACGGAGACCCAGTACTTC. Residues: CASSPGPTETQYF.

The chain joins TRBV5-1 to TRBJ2-2; possible D gene TRBD2, 5 bases. V lost 3 bases and J lost 1, with 10 bases in between. The CDR3 spans 15 residues. Germline V gene data show CDR1 as SGHRS and CDR2 as YFSETQ. CDR3: CASSSLGRNTGELFF. DNA of the CDR3: TGCGCCAGCAGCTCCTTAGGGAGGAACACCGGGGAGCTGTTTTTT.

The chain employs TRBV6-1 and TRBJ1-5; D not resolved. Germline V lookup: CDR1 MNHNS, CDR2 SASEGT. The CDR3 spans 16 residues. V lost 0 bases to trimming and J lost 4 bases, with 13 bases between them. The CDR3 protein is CASSEARRVGNQPQHF. The CDR3 nucleotides read TGTGCCAGCAGTGAAGCGCGAAGGGTGGGGAATCAGCCCCAGCATTTT.

This sequence joins TRBV20-1 and TRBJ1-5; D gene uncertain. The germline CDR1 and CDR2 sequences are DFQATT and SNEGSKA (reference sequence). This CDR3 contains 12 residues. Trimming removed 5 bases from V and 7 bases from J, with 12 bases in between. CDR3 bases: TGCAGTGCTTTGGGGTATGGGCAGCCCCAGCATTTT. Residues: CSALGYGQPQHF.

The chain carries TRBV6-5 and TRBJ2-7; D is possibly TRBD1 (7 bases). Trimming removed 0 bases from V and 4 bases from J, with 16 bases in between. Germline CDR1 is MNHEY and CDR2 is SVGAGI. This CDR3 contains 16 residues. CDR3 bases: TGTGCCAGCAGTTACTCGATGTCAGGGGGAGGTTACGAGCAGTACTTC. It translates to CASSYSMSGGGYEQYF.

This clonotype showed up many times. The chain couples TRBV10-1 to TRBJ2-3; D unresolved. CDR3 length: 13 amino acids. The V end lost 2 bases, the J end lost 6 bases, and 9 bases lay between the germline ends. Germline V gene sequence: CDR1 WNHNN, CDR2 SYGVQD (reference sequence). The CDR3 spells CASSEGVRDTQYF. DNA of the CDR3: TGCGCCAGCAGTGAGGGCGTTCGGGATACGCAGTATTTT.

The chain carries TRBV28 and TRBJ1-1; D gene unclear. CDR1 is MDHEN, CDR2 SYDVKM, per germline. The V and J ends lost 4 bases and 5 bases respectively, with 20 bases between them. The CDR3 totals 16 residues. Written as DNA, the CDR3 is TGTGCCAGCAGTTCCGCCGGTCGGGAGGGCGCGACTGAAGCTTTCTTT. Its translation: CASSSAGREGATEAFF.

CDR3 DNA sequence: TGTGCCAGCAGCTTAGTCAGGGCTGGCTACAATGAGCAGTTCTTC. Protein: CASSLVRAGYNEQFF. V is TRBV7-3 and J is TRBJ2-1; D might be TRBD1 (5 bases). CDR1 and CDR2 (germline): SGHTA, FQGTGA. With 2 bases removed from V and 3 bases from J, the gap between germline ends came to 11 bases. The CDR3 runs to 15 residues. Variable domain in full (rest from reference TRBV7-3 and TRBJ2-1): GAGVSQTPSNKVTEKGKYVELRCDPISGHTALYWYRQSLGQGPEFLIYFQGTGAADDSGLPNDRFFAVRPEGSVSTLKIQRTERGDSAVYLCASSLVRAGYNEQFFGPGTRLTVL.

The rearrangement links TRBV7-2 to TRBJ1-2; the D is unclear. Germline loops: CDR1 SGHTA, CDR2 FQGNSA. The CDR3 runs to 13 residues. V gave up 5 bases and J gave up 8 bases, with 15 bases separating them. The chain's CDR3 is CASSRTMNGGYTF. In nucleotides, the CDR3 is TGTGCCAGCAGCCGAACCATGAACGGGGGCTACACCTTC.

This clonotype was counted at least ten times. The chain joins TRBV20-1 to TRBJ2-1; D unclear. Deletions cut 3 bases from V and 1 base from J, with 10 bases between. The CDR3 is made up of 14 amino acids. The germline gives CDR1 DFQATT, CDR2 SNEGSKA (reference sequence). The CDR3 loop reads CSASGRISYNEQFF. For the CDR3, the DNA is TGCAGTGCTAGCGGGCGGATTTCCTACAATGAGCAGTTCTTC.

The chain uses TRBV6-2 or TRBV6-3 and TRBJ2-4; TRBD1 matches 7 bases. V gave up 4 bases and J gave up 1 base; unmatched junction bases: 4. From germline, CDR1 is MNHEY and CDR2 SVGEGT. The length of the CDR3 is 15 residues. As DNA, the CDR3 is TGTGCCAGCAGTTCAATACAGGGGGCCAAAAACATTCAGTACTTC. Translated: CASSSIQGAKNIQYF.

The V call is TRBV6-2 or TRBV6-3, the J call TRBJ2-3; 11 bases map to TRBD2. The CDR3 covers 16 residues. Germline CDR1 and CDR2: MNHEY and SVGEGT. The J segment lost 5 bases and the V segment lost 5 bases, leaving 9 bases of the junction unmatched. The CDR3 nucleotides read TGTGCCAGCAGTAGCCCGGGACTAGCGGTTCAAGATACGCAGTATTTT. It encodes CASSSPGLAVQDTQYF.

This clonotype was picked up a small number of times. The V call is TRBV20-1, the J call TRBJ1-4; TRBD1 matches at 7 bases. CDR1 is DFQATT, CDR2 SNEGSKA, per germline (reference sequence). The CDR3 is 14 residues long. V gave up 0 bases and J gave up 7 bases; unmatched junction bases: 5. The CDR3 reads CSARDRQGSEKLFF. CDR3 nucleotide sequence: TGCAGTGCTAGAGATCGACAGGGTAGTGAAAAACTGTTTTTT.

This clonotype was seen a few times. The chain recombines TRBV6-2 or TRBV6-3 with TRBJ2-1, with D possibly called TRBD1 or TRBD2 (5 bases each). Trimming removed 8 bases from V and 6 bases from J, with 17 bases in between. This CDR3 spans 14 amino acids. Germline CDR1 and CDR2: MNHEY and SVGEGT. CDR3 in amino acids: CASGWDGVANEQFF. The CDR3 nucleotides read TGTGCCAGCGGCTGGGACGGGGTCGCCAATGAGCAGTTCTTC.